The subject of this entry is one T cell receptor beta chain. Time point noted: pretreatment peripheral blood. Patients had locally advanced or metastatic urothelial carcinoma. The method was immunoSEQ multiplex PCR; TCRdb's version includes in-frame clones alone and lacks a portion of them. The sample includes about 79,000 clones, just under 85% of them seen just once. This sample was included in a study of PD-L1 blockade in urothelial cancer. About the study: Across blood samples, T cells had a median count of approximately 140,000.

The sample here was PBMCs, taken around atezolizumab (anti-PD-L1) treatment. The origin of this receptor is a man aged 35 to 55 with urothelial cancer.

The CDR3 is CSVDVRSYGYTF. The DNA for the CDR3 is TGCAGCGTTGATGTACGGAGTTATGGCTACACCTTC. The V call is TRBV29-1, the J call TRBJ1-2; no clear D. Trimming removed 3 bases from V and 5 bases from J, with 10 bases in between. This CDR3 comprises 12 residues. Germline V gene data show CDR1 as SQVTM and CDR2 as ANQGSEA.